This T cell receptor beta chain comes out of a study of Ad26.COV2.S vaccination and SARS-CoV-2 variants. TCRdb keeps only in-frame clones here, not all; method: immunoSEQ multiplex PCR. The sample carries 250,000 or so clones, roughly 89% recorded once. Germline V gene data show CDR1 as SGHAT and CDR2 as FQNNGV. The CDR3 length is 15 residues. V was trimmed by 5 bases and J by 1 base, leaving 13 bases between them. Treatment indicated: roughly 18 received Ad26.COV2.S at low or high dose, single or two shots; about five received placebo; per-sample allocation not given. Sampling happened 63 days after the first vaccine or placebo injection.

This TCR came from a person between 18 and 65 years old who received the Ad26.COV2.S COVID-19 vaccine or a placebo. Sequenced material: peripheral blood, taken in a trial of Ad26.COV2.S vaccine versus placebo. The V gene is TRBV11-2, the J gene TRBJ2-3, with a possible D match to TRBD2 (6 bases). The CDR3 nucleotides are TGTGCCAGCAGCCCCCGGGGGTCTGGCACAGATACGCAGTATTTT. Protein product: CASSPRGSGTDTQYF. Variable domain in full (rest from reference TRBV11-2 and TRBJ2-3): EAGVAQSPRYKIIEKRQSVAFWCNPISGHATLYWYQQILGQGPKLLIQFQNNGVVDDSQLPKDRFSAERLKGVDSTLKIQPAKLEDSAVYLCASSPRGSGTDTQYFGPGTRLTVL.